This TCR beta chain was sequenced during a study of T cells in Graves' hyperthyroidism and ophthalmopathy. Study outcomes and limitations: The authors' 13 V-J model separated ophthalmopathy from stable hyperthyroidism.

This clonotype was picked up many times. Its cognate antigen is unknown. Amplification of TCR beta CDR3 regions used RNA as the template. With the HTBI primer set, the TCR CDR3 went through a first round of RT-PCR. TCRdb analysed the multiplex PCR reads with MiXCR anew, one entry per CDR3 protein. The sample has approximately 370,000 distinct CDR3 sequences; 17% are singletons. Germline V gene data show CDR1 as MNHNS and CDR2 as SASEGT. The CDR3 has 15 amino acids. The ends were cut back, 6 bases at V and 1 base at J, with 15 bases in the middle. On the basis of clinical symptoms, serum thyroxine and TRAb, thyroid ultrasound and orbital computed tomography, diagnoses were made.

This chain links TRBV6-1 with TRBJ1-1; maybe TRBD1 (6 bases). This sequence originates from a woman in her 30s with Graves' hyperthyroidism that later progressed to Graves' ophthalmopathy. The sample taken for sequencing was blood. The CDR3 here is CASSGRGTWNTEAFF. The CDR3 nucleotides are TGTGCCAGCAGCGGTAGGGGGACATGGAACACTGAAGCTTTCTTT.